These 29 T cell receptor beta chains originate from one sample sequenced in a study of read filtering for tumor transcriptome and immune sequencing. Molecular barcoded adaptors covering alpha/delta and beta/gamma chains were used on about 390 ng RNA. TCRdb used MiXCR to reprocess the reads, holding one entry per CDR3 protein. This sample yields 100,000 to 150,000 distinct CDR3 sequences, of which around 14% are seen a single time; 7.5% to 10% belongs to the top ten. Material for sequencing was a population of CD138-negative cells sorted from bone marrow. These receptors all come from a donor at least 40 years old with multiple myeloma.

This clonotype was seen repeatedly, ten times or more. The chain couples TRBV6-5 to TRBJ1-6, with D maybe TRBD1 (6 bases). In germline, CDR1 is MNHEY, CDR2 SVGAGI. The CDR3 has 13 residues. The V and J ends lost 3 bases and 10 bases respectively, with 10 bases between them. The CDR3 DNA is TGTGCCAGCAGTTATACAGGGAACTCACCCCTCCACTTT. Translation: CASSYTGNSPLHF.

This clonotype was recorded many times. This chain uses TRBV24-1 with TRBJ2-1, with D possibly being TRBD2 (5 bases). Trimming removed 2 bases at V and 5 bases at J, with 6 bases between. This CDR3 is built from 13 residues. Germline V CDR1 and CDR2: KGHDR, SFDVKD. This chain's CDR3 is CATSDSRDNEQFF. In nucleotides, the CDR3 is TGTGCCACCAGTGATTCGCGGGACAATGAGCAGTTCTTC.

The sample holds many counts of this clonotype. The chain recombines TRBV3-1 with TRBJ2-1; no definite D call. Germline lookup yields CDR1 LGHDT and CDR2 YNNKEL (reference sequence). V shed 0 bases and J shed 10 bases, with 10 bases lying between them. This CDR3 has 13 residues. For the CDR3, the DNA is TGTGCCAGCAGCCAAGATCGGCCCCTCGAGCAGTTCTTC. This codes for CASSQDRPLEQFF.

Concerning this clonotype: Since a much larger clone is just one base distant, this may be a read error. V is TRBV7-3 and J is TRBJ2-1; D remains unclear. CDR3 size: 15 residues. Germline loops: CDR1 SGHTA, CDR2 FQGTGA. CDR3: CAGSINQGPYNEQFF. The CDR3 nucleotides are TGTGCCGGCAGCATAAACCAAGGCCCATACAATGAGCAGTTCTTC.

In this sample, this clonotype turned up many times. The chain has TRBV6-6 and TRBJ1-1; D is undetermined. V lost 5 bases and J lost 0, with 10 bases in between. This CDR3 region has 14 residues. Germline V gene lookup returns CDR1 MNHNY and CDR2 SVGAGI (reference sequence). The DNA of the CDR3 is TGTGCCAGCAGTACGCGGAGCATGAACACTGAAGCTTTCTTT. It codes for CASSTRSMNTEAFF.

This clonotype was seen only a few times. In DNA form, the CDR3 reads TGCGCCAGCAGCCAAGATCCACTAGCGGGGGGAGAGACCCAGTACTTC. Translated: CASSQDPLAGGETQYF. V is TRBV4-1 and J is TRBJ2-5; 12 bases match TRBD2. CDR3 size: 16 residues. The germline CDR1 and CDR2 sequences are MGHRA and YSYEKL. The V segment lost 0 bases and the J segment 4 bases; nucleotides outside the gene matches: 3.

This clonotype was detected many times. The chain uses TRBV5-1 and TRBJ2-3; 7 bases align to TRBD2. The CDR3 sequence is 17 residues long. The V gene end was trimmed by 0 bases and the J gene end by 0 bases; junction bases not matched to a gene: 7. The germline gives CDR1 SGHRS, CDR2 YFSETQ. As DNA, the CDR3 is TGCGCCAGCAGCTTGGACGGGGTAGCGGGTAGCACAGATACGCAGTATTTT. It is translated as CASSLDGVAGSTDTQYF.

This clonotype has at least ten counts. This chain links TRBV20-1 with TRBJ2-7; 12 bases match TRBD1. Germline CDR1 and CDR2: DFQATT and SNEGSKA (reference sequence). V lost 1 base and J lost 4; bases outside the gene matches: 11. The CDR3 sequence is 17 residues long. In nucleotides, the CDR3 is TGCAGTGCTAGAGCCGAGGGACAGGGGGCACCCCCGTACGAGCAGTACTTC. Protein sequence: CSARAEGQGAPPYEQYF.

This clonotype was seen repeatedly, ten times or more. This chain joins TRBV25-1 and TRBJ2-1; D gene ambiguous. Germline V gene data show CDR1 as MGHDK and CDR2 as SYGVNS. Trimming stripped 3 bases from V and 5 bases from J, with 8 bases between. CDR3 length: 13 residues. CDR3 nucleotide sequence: TGTGCCAGCAGTGATTACTTCCACAATGAGCAGTTCTTC. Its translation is CASSDYFHNEQFF.

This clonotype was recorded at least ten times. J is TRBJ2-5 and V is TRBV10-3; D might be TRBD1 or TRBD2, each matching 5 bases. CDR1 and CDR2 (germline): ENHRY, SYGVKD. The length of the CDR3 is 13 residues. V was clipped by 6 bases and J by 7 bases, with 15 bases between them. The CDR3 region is CAISGDGSWTQYF. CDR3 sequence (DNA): TGTGCCATCAGCGGGGACGGATCATGGACCCAGTACTTC.

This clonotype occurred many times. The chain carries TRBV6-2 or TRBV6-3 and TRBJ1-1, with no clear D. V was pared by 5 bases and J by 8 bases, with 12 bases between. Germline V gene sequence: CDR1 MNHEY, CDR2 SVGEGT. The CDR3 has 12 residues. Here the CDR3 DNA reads TGTGCCAGCAGTCTGGACCGATCGGAAGCTTTCTTT. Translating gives CASSLDRSEAFF.

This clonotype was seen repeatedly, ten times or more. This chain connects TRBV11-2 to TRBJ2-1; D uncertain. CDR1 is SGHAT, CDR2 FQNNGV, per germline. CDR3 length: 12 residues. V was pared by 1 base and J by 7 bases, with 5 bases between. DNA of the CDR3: TGTGCCAGCAGCTTAGCAAGAAATGAGCAGTTCTTC. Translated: CASSLARNEQFF.

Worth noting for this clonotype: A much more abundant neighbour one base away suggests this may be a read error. CDR3 DNA: TGTGCCGCCGGGACTAGCGGGAGGTCCCAAGAGACCCAGTACTTC. This translates into CAAGTSGRSQETQYF. The J gene is TRBJ2-5, the V gene TRBV24-1; TRBD2 agrees at 15 bases. V was pared by 12 bases and J by 1 base, with 5 bases of the junction left unmatched. The CDR3 is made up of 15 amino acids. Germline CDR1 and CDR2: KGHDR and SFDVKD.

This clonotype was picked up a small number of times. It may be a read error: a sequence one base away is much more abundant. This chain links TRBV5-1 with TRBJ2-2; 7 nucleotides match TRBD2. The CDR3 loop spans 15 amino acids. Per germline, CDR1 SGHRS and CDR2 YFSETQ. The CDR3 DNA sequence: TGCGCCAGCAGCTTGGATGCGCCTACTGGCGGGGGGCTGTTTTTT. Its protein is CASSLDAPTGGGLFF.

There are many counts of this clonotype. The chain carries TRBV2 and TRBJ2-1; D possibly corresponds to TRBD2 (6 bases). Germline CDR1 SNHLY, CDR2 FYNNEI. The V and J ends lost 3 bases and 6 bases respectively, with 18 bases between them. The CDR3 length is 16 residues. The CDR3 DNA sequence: TGTGCCAGCAGTGAGACGGAGGGCCTTTATCCCAATGAGCAGTTCTTC. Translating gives CASSETEGLYPNEQFF.

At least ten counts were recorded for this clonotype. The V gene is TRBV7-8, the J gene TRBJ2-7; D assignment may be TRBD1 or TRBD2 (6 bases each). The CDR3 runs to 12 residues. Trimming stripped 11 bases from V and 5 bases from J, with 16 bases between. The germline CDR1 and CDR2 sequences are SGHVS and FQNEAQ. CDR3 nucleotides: TGTGCCTCCCGAGAGGGGGGTAACGAGCAGTACTTC. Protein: CASREGGNEQYF.

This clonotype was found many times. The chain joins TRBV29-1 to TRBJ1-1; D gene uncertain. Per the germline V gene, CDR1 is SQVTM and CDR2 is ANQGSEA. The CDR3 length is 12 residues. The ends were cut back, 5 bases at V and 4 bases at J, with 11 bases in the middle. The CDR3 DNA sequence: TGCAGCGTTCCAACGGGTGGCACTGAAGCTTTCTTT. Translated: CSVPTGGTEAFF.

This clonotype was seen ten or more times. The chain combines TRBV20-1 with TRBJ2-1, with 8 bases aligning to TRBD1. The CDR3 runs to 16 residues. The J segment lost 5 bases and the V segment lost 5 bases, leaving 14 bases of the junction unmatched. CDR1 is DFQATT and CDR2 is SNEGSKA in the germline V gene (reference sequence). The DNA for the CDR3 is TGCAGTGCTCTTTCCCACGGACAGGGACCCAACAATGAGCAGTTCTTC. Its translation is CSALSHGQGPNNEQFF.

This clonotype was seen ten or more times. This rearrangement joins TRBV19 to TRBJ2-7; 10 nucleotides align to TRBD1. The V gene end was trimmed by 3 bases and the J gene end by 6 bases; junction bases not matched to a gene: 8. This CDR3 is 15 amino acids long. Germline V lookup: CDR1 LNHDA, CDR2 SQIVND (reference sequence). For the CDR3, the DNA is TGTGCCAGTAGTATTGGAGGGACAGGGGCTAGCGAGCAGTACTTC. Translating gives CASSIGGTGASEQYF.

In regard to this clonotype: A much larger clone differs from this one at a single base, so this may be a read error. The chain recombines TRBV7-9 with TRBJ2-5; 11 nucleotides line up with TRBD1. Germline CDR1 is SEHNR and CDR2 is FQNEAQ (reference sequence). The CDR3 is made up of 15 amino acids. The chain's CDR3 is CAGSPGQGALETQYF. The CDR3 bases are TGTGCCGGCAGCCCAGGACAGGGGGCGTTAGAGACCCAGTACTTC.

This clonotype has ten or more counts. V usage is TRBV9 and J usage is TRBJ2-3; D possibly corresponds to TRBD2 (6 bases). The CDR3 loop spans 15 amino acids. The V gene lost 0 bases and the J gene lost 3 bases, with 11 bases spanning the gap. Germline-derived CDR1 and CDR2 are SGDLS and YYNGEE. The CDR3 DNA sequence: TGTGCCAGCAGCGTAGGAGGGAGGAAGACAGATACGCAGTATTTT. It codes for CASSVGGRKTDTQYF.

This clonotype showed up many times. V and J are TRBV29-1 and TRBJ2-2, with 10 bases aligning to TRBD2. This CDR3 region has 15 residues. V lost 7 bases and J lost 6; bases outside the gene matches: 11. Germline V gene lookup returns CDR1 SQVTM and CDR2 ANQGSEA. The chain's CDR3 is CSADIAGGRAGELFF. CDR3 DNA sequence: TGCAGCGCTGATATAGCGGGAGGACGGGCCGGGGAGCTGTTTTTT.

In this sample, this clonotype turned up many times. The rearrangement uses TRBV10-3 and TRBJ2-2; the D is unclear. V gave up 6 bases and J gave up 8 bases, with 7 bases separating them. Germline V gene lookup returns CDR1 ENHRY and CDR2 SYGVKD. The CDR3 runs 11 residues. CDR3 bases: TGTGCCATCAGGGCGGAGGGGGAGCTGTTTTTT. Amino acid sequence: CAIRAEGELFF.

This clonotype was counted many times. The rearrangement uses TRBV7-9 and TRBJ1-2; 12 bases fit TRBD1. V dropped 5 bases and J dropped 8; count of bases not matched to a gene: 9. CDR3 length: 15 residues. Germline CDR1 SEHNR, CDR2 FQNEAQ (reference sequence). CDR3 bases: TGTGCCAGCAGCCGCTGGGACAGGGGGCCAGGGGGCTACACCTTC. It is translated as CASSRWDRGPGGYTF. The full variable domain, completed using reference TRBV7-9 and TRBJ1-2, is DTGVSQNPRHKITKRGQNVTFRCDPISEHNRLYWYRQTLGQGPEFLTYFQNEAQLEKSRLLSDRFSAERPKGSFSTLEIQRTEQGDSAMYLCASSRWDRGPGGYTFGSGTRLTVV.

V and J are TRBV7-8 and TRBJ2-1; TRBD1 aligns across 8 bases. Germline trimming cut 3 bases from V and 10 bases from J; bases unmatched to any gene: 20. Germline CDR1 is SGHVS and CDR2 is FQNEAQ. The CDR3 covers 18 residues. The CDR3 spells CASSFISGTGHLTFEQFF. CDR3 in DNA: TGTGCCAGCAGCTTCATATCCGGGACAGGTCACTTGACCTTCGAGCAGTTCTTC. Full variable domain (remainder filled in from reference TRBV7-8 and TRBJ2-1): GAGVSQSPRYKVAKRGQDVALRCDPISGHVSLFWYQQALGQGPEFLTYFQNEAQLDKSGLPSDRFFAERPEGSVSTLKIQRTQQEDSAVYLCASSFISGTGHLTFEQFFGPGTRLTVL.

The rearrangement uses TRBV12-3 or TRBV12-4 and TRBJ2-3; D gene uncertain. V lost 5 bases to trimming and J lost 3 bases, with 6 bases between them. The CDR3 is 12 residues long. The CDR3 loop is CASSGQTDTQYF. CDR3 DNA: TGTGCCAGCAGTGGGCAAACAGATACGCAGTATTTT.

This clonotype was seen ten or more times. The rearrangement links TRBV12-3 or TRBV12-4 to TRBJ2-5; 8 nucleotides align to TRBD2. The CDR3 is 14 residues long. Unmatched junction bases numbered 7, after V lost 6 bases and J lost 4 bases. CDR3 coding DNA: TGTGCCAGCAGACCCGGACTAGCACGAGAGACCCAGTACTTC. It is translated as CASRPGLARETQYF.

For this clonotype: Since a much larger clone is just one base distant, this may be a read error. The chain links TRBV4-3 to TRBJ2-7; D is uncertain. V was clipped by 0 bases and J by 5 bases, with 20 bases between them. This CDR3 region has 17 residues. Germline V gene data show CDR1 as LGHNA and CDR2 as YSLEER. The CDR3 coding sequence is TGCGCCAGCAGCCAAGATTGGAAGTCTATCGTTTCTGACGAGCAGTACTTC. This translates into CASSQDWKSIVSDEQYF.

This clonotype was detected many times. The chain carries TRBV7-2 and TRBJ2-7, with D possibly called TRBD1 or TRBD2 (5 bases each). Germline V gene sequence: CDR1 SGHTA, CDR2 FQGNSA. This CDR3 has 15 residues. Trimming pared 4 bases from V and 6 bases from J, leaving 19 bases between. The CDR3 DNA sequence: TGTGCCAGCAGCTCCCACCAGACCCTTGGGGGCGAGCAGTACTTC. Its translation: CASSSHQTLGGEQYF.